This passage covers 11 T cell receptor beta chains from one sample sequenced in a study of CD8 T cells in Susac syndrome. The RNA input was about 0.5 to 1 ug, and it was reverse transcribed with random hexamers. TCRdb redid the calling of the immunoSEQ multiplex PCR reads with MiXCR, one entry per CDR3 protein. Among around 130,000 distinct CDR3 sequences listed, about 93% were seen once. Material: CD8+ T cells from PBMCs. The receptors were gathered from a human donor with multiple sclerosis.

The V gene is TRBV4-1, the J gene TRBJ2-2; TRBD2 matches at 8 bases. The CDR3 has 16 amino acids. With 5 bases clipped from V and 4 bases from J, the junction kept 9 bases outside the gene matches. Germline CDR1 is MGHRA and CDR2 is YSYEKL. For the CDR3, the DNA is TGCGCCAGCAGCACCCGGGAGGGCCTGGTCACCGGGGAGCTGTTTTTT. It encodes CASSTREGLVTGELFF.

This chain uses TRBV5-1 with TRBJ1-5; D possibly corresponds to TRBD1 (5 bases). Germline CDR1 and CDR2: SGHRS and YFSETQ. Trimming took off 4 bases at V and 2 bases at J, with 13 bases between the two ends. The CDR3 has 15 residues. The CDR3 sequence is CASSETGTGNQPQHF. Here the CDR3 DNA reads TGCGCCAGCAGCGAAACCGGGACGGGCAATCAGCCCCAGCATTTT. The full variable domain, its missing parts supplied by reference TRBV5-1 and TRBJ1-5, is KAGVTQTPRYLIKTRGQQVTLSCSPISGHRSVSWYQQTPGQGLQFLFEYFSETQRNKGNFPGRFSGRQFSNSRSEMNVSTLELGDSALYLCASSETGTGNQPQHFGDGTRLSIL.

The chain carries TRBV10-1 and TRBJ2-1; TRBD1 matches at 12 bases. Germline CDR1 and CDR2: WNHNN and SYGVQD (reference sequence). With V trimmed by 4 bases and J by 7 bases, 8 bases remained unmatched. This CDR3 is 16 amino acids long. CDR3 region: CASSVPGQGARNEQFF. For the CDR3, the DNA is TGCGCCAGCAGTGTTCCGGGACAGGGGGCGAGGAATGAGCAGTTCTTC.

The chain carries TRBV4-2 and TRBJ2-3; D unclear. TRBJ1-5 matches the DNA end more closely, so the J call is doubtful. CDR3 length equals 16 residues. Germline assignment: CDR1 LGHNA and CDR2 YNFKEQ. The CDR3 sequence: CASSQDRAGTIDTQHF. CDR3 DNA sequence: TGTGCCAGCAGCCAAGATCGAGCGGGAACAATAGATACGCAGCATTTT.

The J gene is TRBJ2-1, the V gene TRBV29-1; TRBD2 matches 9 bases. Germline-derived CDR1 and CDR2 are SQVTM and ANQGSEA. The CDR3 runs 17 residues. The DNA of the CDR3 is TGCACCGGTGGGGGGTTATCTAGCGGGGCTTCCTACAATGAGCAGTTCTTC. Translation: CTGGGLSSGASYNEQFF.

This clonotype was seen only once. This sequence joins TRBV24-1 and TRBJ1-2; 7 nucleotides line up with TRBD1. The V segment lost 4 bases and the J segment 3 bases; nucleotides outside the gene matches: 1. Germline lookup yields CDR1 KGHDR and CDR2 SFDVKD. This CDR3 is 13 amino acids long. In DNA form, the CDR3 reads TGTGCCACCAGTGAAGGGACAGACTATGGCTACACCTTC. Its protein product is CATSEGTDYGYTF.

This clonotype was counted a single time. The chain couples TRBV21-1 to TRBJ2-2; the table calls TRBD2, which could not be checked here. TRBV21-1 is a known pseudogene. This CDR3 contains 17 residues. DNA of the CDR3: TGTGCCAGTTTACGGGGGGAGGGCGAAGGGGACACCGGGGAGCTGTTTTTT. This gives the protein CASLRGEGEGDTGELFF.

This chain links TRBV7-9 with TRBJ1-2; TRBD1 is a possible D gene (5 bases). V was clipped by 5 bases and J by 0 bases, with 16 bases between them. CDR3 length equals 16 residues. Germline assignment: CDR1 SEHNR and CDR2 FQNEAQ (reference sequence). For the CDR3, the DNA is TGTGCCAGCAGCCAAAGTCATCAGGGCCCTAACTATGGCTACACCTTC. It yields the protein CASSQSHQGPNYGYTF.

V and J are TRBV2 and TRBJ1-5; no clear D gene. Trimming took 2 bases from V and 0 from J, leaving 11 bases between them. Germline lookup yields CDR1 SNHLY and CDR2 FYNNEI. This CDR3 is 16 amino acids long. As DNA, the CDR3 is TGTGCCAGCAGTGAATACGACATAAATAGCAATCAGCCCCAGCATTTT. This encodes CASSEYDINSNQPQHF.

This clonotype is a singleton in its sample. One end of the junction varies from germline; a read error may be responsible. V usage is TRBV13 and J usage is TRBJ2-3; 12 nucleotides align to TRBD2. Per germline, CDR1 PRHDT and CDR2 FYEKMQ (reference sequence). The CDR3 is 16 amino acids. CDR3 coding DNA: TGTGCCAGCAGCCTAGGGGGACTAGCGGGTGAAGATACGCAGTATTTT. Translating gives CASSLGGLAGEDTQYF.

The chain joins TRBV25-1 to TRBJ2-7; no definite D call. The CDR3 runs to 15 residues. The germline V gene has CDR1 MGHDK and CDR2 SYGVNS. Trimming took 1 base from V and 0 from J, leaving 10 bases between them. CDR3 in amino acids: CASSESGGYSYEQYF. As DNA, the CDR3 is TGTGCCAGCAGTGAATCGGGCGGATACTCCTACGAGCAGTACTTC.